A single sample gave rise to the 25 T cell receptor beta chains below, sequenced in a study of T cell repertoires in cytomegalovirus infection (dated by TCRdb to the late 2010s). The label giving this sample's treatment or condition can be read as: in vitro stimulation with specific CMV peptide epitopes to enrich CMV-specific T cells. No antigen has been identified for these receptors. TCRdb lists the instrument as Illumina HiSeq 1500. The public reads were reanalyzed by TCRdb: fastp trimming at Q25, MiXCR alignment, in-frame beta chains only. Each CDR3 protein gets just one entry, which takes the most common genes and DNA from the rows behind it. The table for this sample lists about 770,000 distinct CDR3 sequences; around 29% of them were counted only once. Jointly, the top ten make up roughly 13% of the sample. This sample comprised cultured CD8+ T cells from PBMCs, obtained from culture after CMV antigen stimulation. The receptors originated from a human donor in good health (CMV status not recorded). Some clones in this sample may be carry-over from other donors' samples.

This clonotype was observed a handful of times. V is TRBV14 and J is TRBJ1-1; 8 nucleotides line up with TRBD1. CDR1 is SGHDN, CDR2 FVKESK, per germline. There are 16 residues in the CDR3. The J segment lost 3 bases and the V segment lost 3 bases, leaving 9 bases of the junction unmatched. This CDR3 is CASSQGLRGLDTEAFF. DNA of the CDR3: TGTGCCAGCAGCCAGGGACTCAGGGGGCTGGACACTGAAGCTTTCTTT. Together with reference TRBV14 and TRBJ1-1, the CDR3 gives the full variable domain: EAGVTQFPSHSVIEKGQTVTLRCDPISGHDNLYWYRRVMGKEIKFLLHFVKESKQDESGMPNNRFLAERTGGTYSTLKVQPAELEDSGVYFCASSQGLRGLDTEAFFGQGTRLTVV.

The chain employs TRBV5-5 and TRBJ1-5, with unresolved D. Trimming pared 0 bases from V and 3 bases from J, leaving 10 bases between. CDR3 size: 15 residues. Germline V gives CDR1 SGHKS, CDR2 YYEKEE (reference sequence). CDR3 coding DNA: TGTGCCAGCAGCTTGGCCTATACGAACAATCAGCCCCAGCATTTT. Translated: CASSLAYTNNQPQHF.

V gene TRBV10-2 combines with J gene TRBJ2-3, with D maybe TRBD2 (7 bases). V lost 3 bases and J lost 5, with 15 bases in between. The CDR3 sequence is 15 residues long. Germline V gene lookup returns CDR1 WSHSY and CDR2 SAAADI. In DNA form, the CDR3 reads TGCGCCAGCAGTGATTCGGGGGGCCAAGTAGATACGCAGTATTTT. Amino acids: CASSDSGGQVDTQYF.

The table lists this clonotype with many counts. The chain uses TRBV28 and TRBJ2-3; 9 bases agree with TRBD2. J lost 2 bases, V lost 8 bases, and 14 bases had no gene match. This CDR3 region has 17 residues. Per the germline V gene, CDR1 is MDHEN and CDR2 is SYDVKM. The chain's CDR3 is CASRPRTSGSFTDTQYF. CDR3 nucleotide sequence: TGTGCCAGCCGACCCAGAACTAGCGGGTCCTTCACAGATACGCAGTATTTT.

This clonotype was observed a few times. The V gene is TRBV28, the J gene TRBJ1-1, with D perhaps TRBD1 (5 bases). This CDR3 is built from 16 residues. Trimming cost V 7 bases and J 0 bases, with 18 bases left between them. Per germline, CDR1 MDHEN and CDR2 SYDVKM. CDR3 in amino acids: CASIIPGGGVNTEAFF. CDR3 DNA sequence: TGTGCCAGCATTATTCCCGGGGGGGGGGTGAACACTGAAGCTTTCTTT.

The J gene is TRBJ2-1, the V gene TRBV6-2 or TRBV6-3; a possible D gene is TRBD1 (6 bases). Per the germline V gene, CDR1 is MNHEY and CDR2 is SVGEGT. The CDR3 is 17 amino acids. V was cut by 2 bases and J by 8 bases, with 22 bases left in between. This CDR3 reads CASSYEKDSPVTYEQFF. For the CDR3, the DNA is TGTGCCAGCAGTTACGAGAAGGACAGCCCCGTTACATATGAGCAGTTCTTC.

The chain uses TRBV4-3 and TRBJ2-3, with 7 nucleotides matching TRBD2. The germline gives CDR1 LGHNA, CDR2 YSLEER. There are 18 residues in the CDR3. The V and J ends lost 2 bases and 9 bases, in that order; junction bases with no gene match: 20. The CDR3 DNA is TGCGCCAGCAGCCAACACCTATCTGGGACTACTCCCCAGAGGACGCAGTATTTT. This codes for CASSQHLSGTTPQRTQYF.

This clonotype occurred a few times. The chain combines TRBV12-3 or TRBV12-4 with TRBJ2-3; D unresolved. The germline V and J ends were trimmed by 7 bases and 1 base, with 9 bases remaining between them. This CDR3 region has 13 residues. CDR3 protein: CASMDWGTDTQYF. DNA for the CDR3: TGTGCCAGCATGGATTGGGGCACAGATACGCAGTATTTT.

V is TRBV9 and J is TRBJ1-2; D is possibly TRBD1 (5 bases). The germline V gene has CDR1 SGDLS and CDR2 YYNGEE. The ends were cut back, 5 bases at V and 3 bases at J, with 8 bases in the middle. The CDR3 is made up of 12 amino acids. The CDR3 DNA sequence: TGTGCCAGCAGAGCGGGGCACTATGGCTACACCTTC. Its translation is CASRAGHYGYTF.

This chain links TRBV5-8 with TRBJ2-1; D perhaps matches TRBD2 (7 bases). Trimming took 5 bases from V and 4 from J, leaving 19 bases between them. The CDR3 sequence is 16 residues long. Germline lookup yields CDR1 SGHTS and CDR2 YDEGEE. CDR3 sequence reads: CASSFGEGGSYNEQFF. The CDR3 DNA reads TGTGCCAGCAGTTTCGGGGAGGGGGGGTCTTACAATGAGCAGTTCTTC.

Written as DNA, the CDR3 is TGCGCCAGCAGCTCCGGACAGGGGGATGTGGATGAAAAACTGTTTTTT. It translates to CASSSGQGDVDEKLFF. The chain recombines TRBV5-1 with TRBJ1-4; 10 positions agree with TRBD1. Germline CDR1 SGHRS, CDR2 YFSETQ. The J segment lost 6 bases and the V segment lost 3 bases, leaving 8 bases of the junction unmatched. This CDR3 is built from 16 residues.

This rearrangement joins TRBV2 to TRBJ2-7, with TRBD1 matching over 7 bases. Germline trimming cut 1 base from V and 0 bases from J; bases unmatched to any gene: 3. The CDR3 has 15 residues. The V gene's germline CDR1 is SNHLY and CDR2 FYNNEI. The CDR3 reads CASSEGDSFSYEQYF. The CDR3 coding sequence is TGTGCCAGCAGTGAAGGGGACAGCTTCTCCTACGAGCAGTACTTC.

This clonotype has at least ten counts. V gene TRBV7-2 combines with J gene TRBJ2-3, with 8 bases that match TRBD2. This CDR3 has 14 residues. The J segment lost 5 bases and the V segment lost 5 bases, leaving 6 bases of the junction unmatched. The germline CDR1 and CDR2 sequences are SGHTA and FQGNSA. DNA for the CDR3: TGTGCCAGCAGCCGTCGGGGGGGGGGAGATACGCAGTATTTT. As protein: CASSRRGGGDTQYF.

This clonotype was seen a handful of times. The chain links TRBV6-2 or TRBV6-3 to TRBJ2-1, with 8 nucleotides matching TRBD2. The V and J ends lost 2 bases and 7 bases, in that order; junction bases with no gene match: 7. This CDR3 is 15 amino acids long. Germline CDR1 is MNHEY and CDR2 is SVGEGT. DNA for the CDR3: TGTGCCAGCAGTTACATGCGGGGGGCCAAAAATGAGCAGTTCTTC. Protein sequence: CASSYMRGAKNEQFF.

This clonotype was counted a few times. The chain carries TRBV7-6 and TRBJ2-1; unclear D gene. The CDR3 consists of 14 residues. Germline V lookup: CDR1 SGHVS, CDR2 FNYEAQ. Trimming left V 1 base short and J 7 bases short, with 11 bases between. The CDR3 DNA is TGTGCCAGCAGCTTAGATTACACAGAAAATGAGCAGTTCTTC. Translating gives CASSLDYTENEQFF.

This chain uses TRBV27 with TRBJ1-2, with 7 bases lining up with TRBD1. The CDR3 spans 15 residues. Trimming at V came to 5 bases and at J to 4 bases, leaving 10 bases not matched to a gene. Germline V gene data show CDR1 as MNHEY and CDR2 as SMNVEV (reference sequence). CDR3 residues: CASSPPGGNPYGYTF. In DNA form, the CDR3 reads TGTGCCAGCAGTCCACCAGGGGGGAACCCCTATGGCTACACCTTC.

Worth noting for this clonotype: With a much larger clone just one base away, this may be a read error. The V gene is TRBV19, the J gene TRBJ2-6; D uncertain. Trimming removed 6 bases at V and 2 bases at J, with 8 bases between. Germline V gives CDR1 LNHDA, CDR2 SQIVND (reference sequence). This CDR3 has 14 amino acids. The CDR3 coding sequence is TGTGCCAGTAGGGAACCAACTGGGGCCAACGTCCTGACTTTC. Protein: CASREPTGANVLTF.

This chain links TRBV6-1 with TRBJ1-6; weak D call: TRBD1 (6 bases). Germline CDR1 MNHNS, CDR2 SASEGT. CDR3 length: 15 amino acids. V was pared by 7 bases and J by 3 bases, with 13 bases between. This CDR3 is CASNLQGFYNSPLHF. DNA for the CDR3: TGTGCCAGCAATCTTCAGGGGTTCTATAATTCACCCCTCCACTTT.

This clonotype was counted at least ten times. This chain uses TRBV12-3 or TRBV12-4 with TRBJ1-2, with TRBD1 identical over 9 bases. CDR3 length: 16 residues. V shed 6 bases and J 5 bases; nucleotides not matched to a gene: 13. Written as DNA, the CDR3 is TGTGCCAGCAGCCGCGGACCCGGGACAGGGCCTTATGGCTACACCTTC. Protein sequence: CASSRGPGTGPYGYTF.

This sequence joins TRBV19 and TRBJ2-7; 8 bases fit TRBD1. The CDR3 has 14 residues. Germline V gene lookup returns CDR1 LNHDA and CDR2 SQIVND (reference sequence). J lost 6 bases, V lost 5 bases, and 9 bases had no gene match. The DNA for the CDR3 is TGTGCCAGTAGTGGTGCAGGGGGCGGTTCCGAGCAGTACTTC. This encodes CASSGAGGGSEQYF.

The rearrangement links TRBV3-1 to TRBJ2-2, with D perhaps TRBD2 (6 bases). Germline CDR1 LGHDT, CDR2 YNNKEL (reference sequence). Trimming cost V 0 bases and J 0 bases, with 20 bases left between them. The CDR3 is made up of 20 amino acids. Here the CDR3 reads CASSQEWGSGRATNTGELFF. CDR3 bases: TGTGCCAGCAGCCAAGAATGGGGTAGCGGTCGGGCCACGAACACCGGGGAGCTGTTTTTT.

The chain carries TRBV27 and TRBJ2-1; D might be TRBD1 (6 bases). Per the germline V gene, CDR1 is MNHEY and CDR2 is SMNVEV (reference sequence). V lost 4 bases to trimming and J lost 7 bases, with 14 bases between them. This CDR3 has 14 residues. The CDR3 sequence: CASSSIMDSNEQFF. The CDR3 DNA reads TGTGCCAGCAGTTCCATCATGGACAGTAATGAGCAGTTCTTC.

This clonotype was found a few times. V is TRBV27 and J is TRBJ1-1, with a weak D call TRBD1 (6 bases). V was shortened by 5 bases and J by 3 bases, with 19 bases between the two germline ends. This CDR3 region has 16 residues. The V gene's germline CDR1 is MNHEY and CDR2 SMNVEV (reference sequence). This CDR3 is CASSPGDGRVDTEAFF. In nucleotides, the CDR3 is TGTGCCAGCAGTCCAGGGGACGGGAGGGTGGACACTGAAGCTTTCTTT.

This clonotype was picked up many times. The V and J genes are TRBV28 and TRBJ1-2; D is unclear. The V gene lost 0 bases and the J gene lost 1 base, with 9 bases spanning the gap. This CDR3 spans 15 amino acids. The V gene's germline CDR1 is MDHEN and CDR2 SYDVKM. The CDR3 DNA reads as TGTGCCAGCAGTTTATGGGCAGAAGATAACTATGGCTACACCTTC. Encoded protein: CASSLWAEDNYGYTF.

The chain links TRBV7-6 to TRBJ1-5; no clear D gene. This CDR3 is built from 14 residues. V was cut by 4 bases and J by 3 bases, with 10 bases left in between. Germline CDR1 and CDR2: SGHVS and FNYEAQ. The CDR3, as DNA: TGTGCCAGCAGCTGGGGAGAACCCAATCAGCCCCAGCATTTT. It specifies CASSWGEPNQPQHF.